Listed below are T cell receptor beta chains from one sample, sequenced in a study of cytomegalovirus exposure and HLA in healthy donors. Data came from immunoSEQ multiplex PCR; TCRdb stores just in-frame clones and leaves some out. The sample lists roughly 100,000 clones; just over 75% were seen once. Sequencing input: PBMCs. All receptors come from a man between 40 and 49 years old in good health and CMV-seropositive. Both conserved end residues are part of each CDR3. Fields, in order: J gene, CDR3 length, V gene, CDR3 protein.

>TRBJ1-1|13|TRBV28
CASSLDSYTEAFF
>TRBJ2-4|15|TRBV6-1
CASREGLLAKNIQYF
>TRBJ1-2|13|TRBV19
CASRMTQIYGYTF
>TRBJ2-5|15|TRBV4-1
CASSQDKRVWETQYF
>TRBJ1-2|14|TRBV7-2
CASSLDRGQLGYTF
>TRBJ2-2|16|TRBV4-3
CASSQEQGGGTGELFF
>TRBJ2-7|15|TRBV19
CASSIGAGVHYEQYF
>TRBJ2-7|15|TRBV7-2
CASSLVSVTVYEQYF
>TRBJ1-1|15|TRBV4-2
CASSRAPTVNTEAFF
>TRBJ1-6|13|TRBV28
CASRPRIGSPLHF
>TRBJ2-7|14|TRBV28
CASSLLQAGGRRHF
>TRBJ1-6|15|TRBV28
CASSAPTGFGSPLHF
>TRBJ2-5|17|TRBV5-5
CASSLYGVWGRMETQYF
>TRBJ1-6|14|TRBV6-5
CASSYSTGESPLHF
>TRBJ2-4|13|TRBV7-2
CASSLRGGHIQYF
>TRBJ1-2|17|TRBV5-4
CASSLVQGGNVNYGYTF
>TRBJ1-2|16|TRBV5-4
CASSGGQGIFYNGYTF
>TRBJ1-4|14|TRBV6-6
CASSPDRVEEKLFF
>TRBJ2-3|16|TRBV21-1
CASSVRVAVHTDTQYF
>TRBJ2-1|16|TRBV6-5
CASSYGLGGGQDEQFF
>TRBJ2-1|13|TRBV29-1
CSASPLGGREQFF
>TRBJ2-3|16|TRBV7-8
CASSPVRPGGVDTQYF
>TRBJ2-3|17|TRBV4-1
CASSQGFLTGNTDTQYF
>TRBJ2-6|16|TRBV4-1
CASSQDSGAGANVLTF
>TRBJ2-1|16|TRBV25-1
CASRREGGGRNNEQFF
>TRBJ2-5|14|TRBV2
CASSEAGGRETQYF
>TRBJ2-1|15|TRBV18
CASSQRTGPYNEQFF
>TRBJ2-1|15|TRBV2
CASKFRDSSYNEQFF
>TRBJ1-2|15|TRBV27
CASSARSGRNYGYTF
>TRBJ1-6|15|TRBV30
CAWSVWGQGYSPLHF
>TRBJ2-7|14|TRBV10-2
CASMASGRSYEQYF
>TRBJ2-3|12|TRBV29-1
CSLLAGTDTQYF
>TRBJ1-4|15|TRBV27
CASSRNRGPGEKLFF
>TRBJ2-3|14|TRBV7-8
CASSPTSGTDTQYF
>TRBJ2-7|15|TRBV10-3
CAISESGTGTYEQYF
>TRBJ2-7|15|TRBV27
CASSLGGGFAGEQYF
>TRBJ2-7|13|TRBV30
CAWSGDRGYEQYF
>TRBJ2-3|16|TRBV21-1
CASITGGGGGTDTQYF
>TRBJ2-7|13|TRBV27
CASSFWSSYEQYF
>TRBJ2-1|22|TRBV9
CASSAGTSGGAFSRPLHNEQFF
>TRBJ2-1|15|TRBV5-1
CASSSLAGAGNEQFF
>NA|14|TRBV28
CASSPNRVDDEQYF
>TRBJ1-4|16|TRBV9
CASSVETGNGNEKLFF
>TRBJ2-7|13|TRBV2
CASSVKGAHEQYF
>TRBJ1-3|16|TRBV18
CASSPPAGLRGNTIYF
>TRBJ2-1|15|TRBV7-3
CASSLAGGRAGEQFF
>TRBJ1-1|14|TRBV7-9
CASSLEQGAIEAFF
>TRBJ2-7|18|TRBV15
CATSRFRLILEPFWEQYF
>TRBJ1-2|13|TRBV7-9
CASSRTDPYGYTF
>TRBJ2-3|19|TRBV27
CASSRLAGDPRLSTDTQYF
>TRBJ1-6|15|TRBV5-8
CASSLAETDNSPLHF
>TRBJ2-3|14|TRBV5-6
CASSSGQGTDTQYF